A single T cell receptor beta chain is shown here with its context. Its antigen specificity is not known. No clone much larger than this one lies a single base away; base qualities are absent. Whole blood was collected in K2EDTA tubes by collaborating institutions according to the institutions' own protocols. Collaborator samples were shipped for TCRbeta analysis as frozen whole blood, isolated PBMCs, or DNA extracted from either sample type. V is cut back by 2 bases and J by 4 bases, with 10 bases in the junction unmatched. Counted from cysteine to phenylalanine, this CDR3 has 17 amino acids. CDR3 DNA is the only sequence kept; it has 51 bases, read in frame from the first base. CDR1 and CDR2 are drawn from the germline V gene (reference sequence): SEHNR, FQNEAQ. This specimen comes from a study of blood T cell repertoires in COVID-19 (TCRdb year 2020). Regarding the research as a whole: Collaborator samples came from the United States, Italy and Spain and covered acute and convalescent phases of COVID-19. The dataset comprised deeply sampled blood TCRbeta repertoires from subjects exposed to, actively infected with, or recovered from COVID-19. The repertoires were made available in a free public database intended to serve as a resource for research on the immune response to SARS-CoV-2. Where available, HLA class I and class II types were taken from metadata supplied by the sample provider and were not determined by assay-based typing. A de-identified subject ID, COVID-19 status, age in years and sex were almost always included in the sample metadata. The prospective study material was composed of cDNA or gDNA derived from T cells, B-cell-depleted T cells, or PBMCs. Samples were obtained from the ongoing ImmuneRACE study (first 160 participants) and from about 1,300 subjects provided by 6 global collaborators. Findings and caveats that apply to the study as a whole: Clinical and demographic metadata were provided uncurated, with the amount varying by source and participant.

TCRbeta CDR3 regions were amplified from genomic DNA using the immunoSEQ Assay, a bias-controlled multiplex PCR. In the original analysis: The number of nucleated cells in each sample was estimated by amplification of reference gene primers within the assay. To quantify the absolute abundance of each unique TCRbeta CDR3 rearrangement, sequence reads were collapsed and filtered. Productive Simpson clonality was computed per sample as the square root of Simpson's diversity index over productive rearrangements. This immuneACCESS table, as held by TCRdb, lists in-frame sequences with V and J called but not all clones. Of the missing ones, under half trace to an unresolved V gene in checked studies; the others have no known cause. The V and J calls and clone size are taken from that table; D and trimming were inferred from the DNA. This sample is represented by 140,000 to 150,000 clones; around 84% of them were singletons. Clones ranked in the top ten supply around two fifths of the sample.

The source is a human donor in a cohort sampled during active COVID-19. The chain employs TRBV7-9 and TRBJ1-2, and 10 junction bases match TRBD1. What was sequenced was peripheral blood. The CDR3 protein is CASSLSGTGEDRYGYTF. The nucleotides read TGTGCCAGCAGCTTATCTGGGACAGGGGAGGATCGCTATGGCTACACCTTC.